This T cell receptor beta chain was captured by sequencing in a study of Ad26.COV2.S vaccination and SARS-CoV-2 variants. Turning to the study itself: Recipients of Ad26.COV2.S got it intramuscularly, once or twice 56 days apart.

TCRdb's copy holds only in-frame clones and misses some; the assay was immunoSEQ multiplex PCR. This repertoire shows hundreds of thousands of clones, roughly 89% found once; its top ten account for just under 5%. This CDR3 region has 15 residues. V was cut by 3 bases and J by 3 bases, with 15 bases left in between. Germline CDR1 SGHDN, CDR2 FVKESK. Treatment indicated: roughly 18 received Ad26.COV2.S at low or high dose, single or two shots; 5 received placebo; per-sample allocation not given. Day 63 following the first vaccine or placebo injection was when the samples were taken. The administered vaccine (an Ad26 vector) expressed Wuhan-strain SARS-CoV-2 spike.

This sequence originates from a person between 18 and 60 years old who received the Ad26.COV2.S COVID-19 vaccine or a placebo. This chain links TRBV14 with TRBJ2-7, with a tentative D call TRBD1 (7 bases). Here the sequenced sample was peripheral blood, taken in a trial of Ad26.COV2.S vaccine versus placebo. CDR3 protein: CASSHQGGPFYEQYF. DNA for the CDR3: TGTGCCAGCAGCCACCAGGGGGGACCTTTCTACGAGCAGTACTTC.